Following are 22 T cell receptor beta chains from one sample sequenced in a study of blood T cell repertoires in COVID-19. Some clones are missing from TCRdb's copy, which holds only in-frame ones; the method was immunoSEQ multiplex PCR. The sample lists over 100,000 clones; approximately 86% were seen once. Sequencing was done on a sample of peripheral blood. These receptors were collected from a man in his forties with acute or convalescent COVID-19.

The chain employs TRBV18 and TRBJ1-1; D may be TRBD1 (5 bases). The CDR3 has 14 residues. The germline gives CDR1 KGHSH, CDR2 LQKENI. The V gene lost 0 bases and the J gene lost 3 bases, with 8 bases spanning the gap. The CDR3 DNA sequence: TGTGCCAGCTCACCACCGGGACTTCACACTGAAGCTTTCTTT. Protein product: CASSPPGLHTEAFF.

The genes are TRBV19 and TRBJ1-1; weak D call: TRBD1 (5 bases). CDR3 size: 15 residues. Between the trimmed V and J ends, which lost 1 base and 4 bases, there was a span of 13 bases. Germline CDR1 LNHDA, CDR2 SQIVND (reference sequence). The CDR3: CASSIGTQGATEAFF. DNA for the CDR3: TGTGCCAGTAGTATAGGAACCCAAGGGGCCACTGAAGCTTTCTTT.

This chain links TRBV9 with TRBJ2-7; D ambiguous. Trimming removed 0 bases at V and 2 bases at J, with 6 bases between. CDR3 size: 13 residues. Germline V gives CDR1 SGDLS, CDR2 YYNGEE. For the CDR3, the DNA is TGTGCCAGCAGCGTAGGGGCAGCCTACGAGCAGTACTTC. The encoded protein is CASSVGAAYEQYF.

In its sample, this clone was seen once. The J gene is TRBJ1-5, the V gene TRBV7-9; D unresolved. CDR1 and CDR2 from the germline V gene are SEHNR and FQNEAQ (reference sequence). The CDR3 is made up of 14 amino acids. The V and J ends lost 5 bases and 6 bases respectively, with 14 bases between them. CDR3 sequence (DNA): TGTGCCAGCAGCCTGCCGGGGTTTAGTCAGCCCCAGCATTTT. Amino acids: CASSLPGFSQPQHF.

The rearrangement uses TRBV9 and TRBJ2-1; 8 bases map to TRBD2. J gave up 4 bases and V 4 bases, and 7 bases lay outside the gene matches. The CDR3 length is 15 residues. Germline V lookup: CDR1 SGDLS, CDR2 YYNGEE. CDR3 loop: CASSPTSAQYNEQFF. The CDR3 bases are TGTGCCAGCAGCCCGACTAGCGCCCAATACAATGAGCAGTTCTTC.

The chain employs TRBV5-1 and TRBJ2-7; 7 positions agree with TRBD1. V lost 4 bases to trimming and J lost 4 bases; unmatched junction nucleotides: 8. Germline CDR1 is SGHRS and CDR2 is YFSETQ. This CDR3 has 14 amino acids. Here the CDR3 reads CASSTHRGWYEQYF. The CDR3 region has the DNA TGCGCCAGCAGCACTCACAGGGGATGGTACGAGCAGTACTTC.

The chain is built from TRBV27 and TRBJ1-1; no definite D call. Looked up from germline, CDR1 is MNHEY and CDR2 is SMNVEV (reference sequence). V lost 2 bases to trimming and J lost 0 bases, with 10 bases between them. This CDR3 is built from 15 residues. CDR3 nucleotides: TGTGCCAGCAGTTTAAAACATCTCATGAACACTGAAGCTTTCTTT. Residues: CASSLKHLMNTEAFF.

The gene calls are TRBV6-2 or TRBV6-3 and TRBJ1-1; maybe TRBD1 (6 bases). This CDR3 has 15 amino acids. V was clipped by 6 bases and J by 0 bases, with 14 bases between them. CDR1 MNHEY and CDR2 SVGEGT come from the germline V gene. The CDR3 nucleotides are TGTGCCAGCAGCGACGGGACAAGTATGAACACTGAAGCTTTCTTT. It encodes CASSDGTSMNTEAFF.

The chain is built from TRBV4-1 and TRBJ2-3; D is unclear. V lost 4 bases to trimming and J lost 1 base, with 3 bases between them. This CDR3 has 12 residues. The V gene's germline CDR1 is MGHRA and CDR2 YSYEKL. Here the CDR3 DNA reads TGCGCCAGCAGCCCGGGCACAGATACGCAGTATTTT. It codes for CASSPGTDTQYF.

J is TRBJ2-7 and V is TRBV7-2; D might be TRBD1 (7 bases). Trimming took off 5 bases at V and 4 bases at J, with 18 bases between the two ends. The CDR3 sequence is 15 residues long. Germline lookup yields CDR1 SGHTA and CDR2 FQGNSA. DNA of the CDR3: TGTGCCAGCAGCGCTAGTGTGACAGGGAGGTACGAGCAGTACTTC. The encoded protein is CASSASVTGRYEQYF.

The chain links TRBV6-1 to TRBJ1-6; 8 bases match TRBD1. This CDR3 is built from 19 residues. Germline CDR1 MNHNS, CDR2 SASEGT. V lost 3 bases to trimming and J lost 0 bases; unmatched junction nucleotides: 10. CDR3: CASSDTWTGTSSYNSPLHF. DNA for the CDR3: TGTGCCAGCAGTGATACTTGGACAGGGACAAGCTCCTATAATTCACCCCTCCACTTT.

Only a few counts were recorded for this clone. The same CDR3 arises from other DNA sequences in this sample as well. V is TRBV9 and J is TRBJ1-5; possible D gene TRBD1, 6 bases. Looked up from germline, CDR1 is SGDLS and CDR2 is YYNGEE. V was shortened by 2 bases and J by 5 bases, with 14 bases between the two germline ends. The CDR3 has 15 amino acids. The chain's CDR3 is CASSVSQGRDQPQHF. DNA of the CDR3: TGTGCCAGCAGCGTCTCACAGGGTAGGGATCAGCCCCAGCATTTT.

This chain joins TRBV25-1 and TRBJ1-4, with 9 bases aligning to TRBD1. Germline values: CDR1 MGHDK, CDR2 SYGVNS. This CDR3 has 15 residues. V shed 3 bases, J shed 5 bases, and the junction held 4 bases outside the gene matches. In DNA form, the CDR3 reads TGTGCCAGCAGTGACCCGACAGGGGGAAATGAAAAACTGTTTTTT. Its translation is CASSDPTGGNEKLFF. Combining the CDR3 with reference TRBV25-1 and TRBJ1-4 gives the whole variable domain EADIYQTPRYLVIGTGKKITLECSQTMGHDKMYWYQQDPGMELHLIHYSYGVNSTEKGDLSSESTVSRIRTEHFPLTLESARPSHTSQYLCASSDPTGGNEKLFFGSGTQLSVL.

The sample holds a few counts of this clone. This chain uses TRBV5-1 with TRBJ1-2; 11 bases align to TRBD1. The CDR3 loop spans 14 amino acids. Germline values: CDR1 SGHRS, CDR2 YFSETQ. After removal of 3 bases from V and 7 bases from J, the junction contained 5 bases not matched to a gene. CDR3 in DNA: TGCGCCAGCAGCTATGGACAGGGGGCGCGTGGCTACACCTTC. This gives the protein CASSYGQGARGYTF.

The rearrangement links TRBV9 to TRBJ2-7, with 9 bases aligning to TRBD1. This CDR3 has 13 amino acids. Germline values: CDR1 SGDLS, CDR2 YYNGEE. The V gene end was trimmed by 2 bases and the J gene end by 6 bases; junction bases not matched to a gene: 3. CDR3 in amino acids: CASSVRQGGEQYF. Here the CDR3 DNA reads TGTGCCAGCAGCGTGCGACAGGGGGGCGAGCAGTACTTC.

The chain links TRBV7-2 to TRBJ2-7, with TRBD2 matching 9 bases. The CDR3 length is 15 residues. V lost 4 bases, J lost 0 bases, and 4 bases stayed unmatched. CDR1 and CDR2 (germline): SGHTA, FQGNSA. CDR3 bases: TGTGCCAGCAGCTATGCTAGCGGGATCTCCTACGAGCAGTACTTC. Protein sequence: CASSYASGISYEQYF.

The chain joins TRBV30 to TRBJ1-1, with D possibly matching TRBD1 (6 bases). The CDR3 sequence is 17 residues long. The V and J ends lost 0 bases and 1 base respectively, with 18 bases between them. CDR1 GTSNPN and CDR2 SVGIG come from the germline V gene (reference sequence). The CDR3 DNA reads TGTGCCTGGAGTGTACTGGGGCAGGGGTTGGCGAACACTGAAGCTTTCTTT. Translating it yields CAWSVLGQGLANTEAFF.

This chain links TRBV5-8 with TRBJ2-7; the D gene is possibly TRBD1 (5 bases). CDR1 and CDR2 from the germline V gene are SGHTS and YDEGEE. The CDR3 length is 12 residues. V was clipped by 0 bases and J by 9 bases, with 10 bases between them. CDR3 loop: CASSLDRQGQYF. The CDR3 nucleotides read TGTGCCAGCAGCTTGGACAGGCAGGGGCAGTACTTC. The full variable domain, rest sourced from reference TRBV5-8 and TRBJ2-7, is EAGVTQSPTHLIKTRGQQATLRCSPISGHTSVYWYQQALGLGLQFLLWYDEGEERNRGNFPPRFSGRQFPNYSSELNVNALELEDSALYLCASSLDRQGQYFGPGTRLTVT.

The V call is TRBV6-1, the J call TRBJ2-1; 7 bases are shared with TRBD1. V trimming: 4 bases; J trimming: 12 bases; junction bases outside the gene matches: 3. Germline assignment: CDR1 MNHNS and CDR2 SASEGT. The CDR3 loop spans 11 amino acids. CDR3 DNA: TGTGCCAGCAGTGCCGGGACAGCGCAGTTCTTC. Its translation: CASSAGTAQFF.

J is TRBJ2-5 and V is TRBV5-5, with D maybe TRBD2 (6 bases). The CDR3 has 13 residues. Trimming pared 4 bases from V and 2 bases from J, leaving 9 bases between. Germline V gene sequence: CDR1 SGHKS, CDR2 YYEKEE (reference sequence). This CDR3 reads CASSRRVQETQYF. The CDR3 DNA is TGTGCCAGCAGCAGGAGGGTTCAAGAGACCCAGTACTTC.

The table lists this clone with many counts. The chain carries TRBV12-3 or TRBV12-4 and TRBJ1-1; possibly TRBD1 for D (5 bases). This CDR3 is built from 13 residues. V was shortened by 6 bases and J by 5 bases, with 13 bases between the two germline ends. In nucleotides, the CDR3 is TGTGCCAGCAGACAATCAGGGAAAACTGAAGCTTTCTTT. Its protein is CASRQSGKTEAFF.

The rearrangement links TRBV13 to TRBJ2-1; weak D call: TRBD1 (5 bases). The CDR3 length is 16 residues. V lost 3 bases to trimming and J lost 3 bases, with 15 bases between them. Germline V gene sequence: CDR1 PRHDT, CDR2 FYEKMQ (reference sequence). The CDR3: CASSLSIGARYNEQFF. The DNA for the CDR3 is TGTGCCAGCAGCTTGAGTATAGGGGCCCGCTACAATGAGCAGTTCTTC.